The clone carrying this TCR beta chain came up many times. Antigen unknown. The data originate from a study of CD8 T cells in ankylosing spondylitis. Study conclusions and caveats: The authors reported significant enrichment of disease-linked clones in matched ankylosing spondylitis synovial fluid. Clones linked to disease, bearing a CD8+ phenotype, were relatively rare in peripheral blood.

Germline V gives CDR1 DFQATT, CDR2 SNEGSKA (reference sequence). The CDR3 has 14 amino acids. V dropped 0 bases and J dropped 1 base, with 9 bases sitting between them. Generation of TCR beta libraries employed quantitative 5'-RACE incorporating molecular barcodes. TCRdb used MiXCR to reprocess the 5' RACE reads, holding one entry per CDR3 protein. The table includes about 64,000 distinct CDR3 sequences, about 6.2% detected once. This clonotype was sampled from a male donor with ankylosing spondylitis. This rearrangement joins TRBV20-1 to TRBJ1-1; weak D call: TRBD1 (6 bases). Sequencing input: synovial fluid, either unsorted or a sorted T cell fraction (not recorded which). CDR3 nucleotide sequence: TGCAGTGCTAGAGATCAGGGGACGAACACTGAAGCTTTCTTT. It codes for CSARDQGTNTEAFF.